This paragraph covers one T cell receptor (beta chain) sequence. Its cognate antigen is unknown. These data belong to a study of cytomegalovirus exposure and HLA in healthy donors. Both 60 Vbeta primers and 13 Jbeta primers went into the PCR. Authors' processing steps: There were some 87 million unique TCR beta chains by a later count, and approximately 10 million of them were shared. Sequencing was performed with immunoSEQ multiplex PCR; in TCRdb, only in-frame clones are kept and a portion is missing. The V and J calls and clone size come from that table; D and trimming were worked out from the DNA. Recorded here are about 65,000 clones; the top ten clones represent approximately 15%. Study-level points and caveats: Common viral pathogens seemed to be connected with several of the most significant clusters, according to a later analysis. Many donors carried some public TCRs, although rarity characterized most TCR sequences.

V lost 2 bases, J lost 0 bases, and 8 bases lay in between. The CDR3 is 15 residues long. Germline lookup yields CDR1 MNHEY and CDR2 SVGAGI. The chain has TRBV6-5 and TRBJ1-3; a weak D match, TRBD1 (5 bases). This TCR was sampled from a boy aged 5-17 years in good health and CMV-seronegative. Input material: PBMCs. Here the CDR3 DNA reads TGTGCCAGCAGTTACCGACAGTTCTCTGGAAACACCATATATTTT. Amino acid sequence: CASSYRQFSGNTIYF.